The rows below give T cell receptor beta chains drawn from one sample of a study of CD8 T cells in ankylosing spondylitis. MiXCR, applied by TCRdb to the 5' RACE reads, yields one record per CDR3 protein. This sample has roughly 180,000 distinct CDR3 sequences, with about 13% found just once. The sequenced material came from blood, either unsorted or a sorted T cell fraction (not recorded which). These receptors all stem from a male donor with ankylosing spondylitis or in good health (not recorded which). The conserved cysteine and the conserved F or W are not part of the CDR3 here.

>TRBV29-1|TRBJ2-7
SVADRAPGPYEQY
>TRBV4-1|TRBJ2-5
ASSQGPQLPVGETQY
>TRBV4-1|TRBJ2-1
ASSQDRTGGYNEQF
>TRBV7-6|TRBJ2-3
ASSLGGGDADTQY
>TRBV6-5|TRBJ1-1
ASSYAHNVDEAF
>TRBV6-6|TRBJ1-1
ASGRGRNTEAF
>TRBV10-3|TRBJ2-2
AISFGAGEPGELF
>TRBV7-2|TRBJ2-1
ASSFFLWNLLYNEQF
>TRBV9|TRBJ2-2
ASSVGTSGVFTGELF
>TRBV27|TRBJ2-1
ASSLTAGLAFEQF
>TRBV7-8|TRBJ2-2
ASSLTGGAGGELF
>TRBV12-3/TRBV12-4|TRBJ1-1
ASTLRGGVGTEAF
>TRBV7-8|TRBJ2-7
ASSFSSESSYEQY
>TRBV7-6|TRBJ2-7
ASSIGTSYEQY
>TRBV30|TRBJ2-1
AWSVADNEQF
>TRBV12-3/TRBV12-4|TRBJ2-3
ASTPDWEDGDTQY
>TRBV6-2/TRBV6-3|TRBJ2-3
ASSYSTSADTQY
>TRBV7-6|TRBJ2-2
ASSPDGTGELF
>TRBV6-1|TRBJ1-6
ASSDGFSPLH
>TRBV5-5|TRBJ2-7
ASSLADRETYEQY
>TRBV4-1|TRBJ1-5
ASSQVGNQPQH
>TRBV4-1|TRBJ2-3
ASSQGPLAVPGDTQY
>TRBV29-1|TRBJ2-1
SVEAQYNEQF
>TRBV29-1|TRBJ1-2
SVDWGARGYT
>TRBV7-9|TRBJ2-1
ASSQGQGARNEQF
>TRBV27|TRBJ1-1
ASSFVAVSEAF
>TRBV12-3/TRBV12-4|TRBJ2-3
ASSPNLAGAGDTQY
>TRBV5-1|TRBJ2-5
ASSVKLYQETQY
>TRBV4-1|TRBJ1-2
ASRFCT
>TRBV7-8|TRBJ2-7
ASDGNRGTEQY
>TRBV2|TRBJ2-2
ASSEGVETRVVNTGELF
>TRBV4-2|TRBJ2-7
ASSQTPGGAAIEQY